These T cell receptor beta chains were read from a single sample in a study of T cell clonotyping in hematopoietic cell transplantation. The protocol was immunoSEQ multiplex PCR, while the TCRdb copy is restricted to in-frame clones and leaves out a portion. Of 20,000 to 25,000 clones detected, 90% appear once; the ten largest clones hold roughly 3.5%. The material sequenced was peripheral blood mononuclear cells, taken before stem cell transplant. The receptors originated from a young man with biphenotypic leukemia. Some clones in this sample may be carry-over from other donors' samples. The conserved cysteine and the conserved F or W are not part of the CDR3 here. The order of the fields is clone size, V gene, D gene, J gene, CDR3 protein. The D gene is left open where the match is weak. For some rows the clone size is stated as once, few or many, or as a class when expanded; others skip it.

-,TRBV7-8,-,TRBJ1-1,ASSLGAGTTEAF
-,TRBV9,-,TRBJ1-5,ASSVDDNQPQH
-,TRBV20-1,-,TRBJ2-5,SGQSQETQY
few,TRBV27,TRBD1,TRBJ2-7,ASRSRDRVYEQY
few,TRBV13,TRBD2,TRBJ2-3,ASSLAGTSGRGTDTQY
-,TRBV10-3,TRBD2,TRBJ2-1,AIRLAGANEQF
-,TRBV6-5,TRBD1,TRBJ1-2,ASSYAPGQGWDGYT
once,TRBV6-5,-,TRBJ1-6,ASHAGQDNSPLH
-,TRBV6-1,-,TRBJ1-5,ASIADSNQPQH
-,TRBV5-8,TRBD1,TRBJ1-5,ASSPDREGNQPQH
-,TRBV13,-,TRBJ2-1,ASSLGSGSSYNEQF
-,TRBV30,TRBD1,TRBJ2-1,AWSVQGLYNEQF
-,TRBV27,-,TRBJ2-3,ASTSLDLFSSTDTQY
-,TRBV4-3,-,TRBJ1-1,ASSQDPLNTEAF
-,TRBV2,-,TRBJ2-2,ASSVSHNTGELF
few,TRBV7-9,-,TRBJ1-3,ASSLGSPGNTIY
-,TRBV7-8,-,TRBJ1-3,ASSLDSRSGNTIY
-,TRBV11-2,TRBD2,TRBJ2-7,ASRGPGLNYEQY
-,TRBV19,-,TRBJ2-3,ASSWTDTDTQY
-,TRBV2,TRBD1,TRBJ2-7,ASKPGQVYEQY
-,TRBV6-5,TRBD1,TRBJ1-6,ASSSWTGPSDSPLH
once,TRBV19,TRBD2,TRBJ2-7,ASTPTSSLHEQY
-,TRBV29-1,-,TRBJ2-7,SVEAQSTYEQY
-,TRBV7-8,-,TRBJ2-3,ASSLASTDTQY
few,TRBV5-6,TRBD2,TRBJ2-7,ASSLGLAGGYEQY
-,TRBV9,-,TRBJ2-1,ASSAGVGYNEQF
-,TRBV11-2,TRBD2,TRBJ2-1,ASSLRGLDPLYNEQF
-,TRBV11-2,TRBD1,TRBJ1-1,ASSPDRVGTEAF
-,TRBV5-6,-,TRBJ2-5,ASSPGAGWGETQY
-,TRBV4-2,TRBD1,TRBJ1-2,ASSQWGQVNYGYT
-,TRBV7-8,-,TRBJ2-5,ASSVGYRETQY
few,TRBV10-2,TRBD1,TRBJ2-1,ASSKSTGGEQF
-,TRBV11-2,-,TRBJ2-1,ASSAGIGSYNEQF
-,TRBV5-4,TRBD1,TRBJ1-2,AISGTGGDYGYT
-,TRBV5-1,TRBD1,TRBJ2-2,ASSYDRVFDTGELF
-,TRBV6-5,TRBD1,TRBJ1-2,ASSYSGQGGGYT
-,TRBV27,TRBD1,TRBJ2-7,ASSLRDRTHYEQY
-,TRBV20-1,-,TRBJ2-3,SASTEDTQY
-,TRBV10-2,TRBD2,TRBJ2-7,ASSESSASGGLAYEQY
-,TRBV11-2,-,TRBJ1-1,ASSSIREEAF
-,TRBV6-6,-,TRBJ2-5,ASSYSSGEGFGTQY
few,TRBV7-9,-,TRBJ2-7,ASSFGGTSYEQY
-,TRBV6-5,-,TRBJ1-2,ASSPDSNYGYT
-,TRBV27,-,TRBJ1-2,ASRLGALDHYDGYT
-,TRBV4-2,-,TRBJ1-5,ASSQDSQGHQPQH
once,TRBV6-1,-,TRBJ2-7,ASMAFYEQY
-,TRBV5-6,-,TRBJ1-3,ASSIGGTPGNTIY
-,TRBV16,-,TRBJ2-2,ASSQSASPSTGELF
-,TRBV6-6,-,TRBJ1-2,ASSYSSGVLDGYT
-,TRBV7-3,-,TRBJ1-1,ASSLKAGSTEAF
-,TRBV27,-,TRBJ1-5,ASSPTRGGRSNQPQH
-,TRBV7-3,-,TRBJ1-1,ASSFRVNTEAF
-,TRBV7-9,-,TRBJ2-7,ASSPSNGYEQY
-,TRBV7-9,TRBD1,TRBJ1-2,ASSLPEDRVDYGYT
-,TRBV6-5,-,TRBJ1-2,ASRRQARYT
-,TRBV10-1,TRBD1,TRBJ2-5,ASSDYRGQETQY
-,TRBV5-6,-,TRBJ2-7,ASSHLTDRSD